The entry that follows covers one T cell receptor (beta chain) sequence. Its target is not known. This specimen comes from a study of cytomegalovirus exposure and HLA in healthy donors. General study results and limits: Reported performance of the classifier showed diagnosis of cytomegalovirus status with high specificity and sensitivity. Later, an analysis found that TCR clusters from the first cohort tended to co-occur in the 120 validation repertoires.

Profiled with immunoSEQ multiplex PCR; TCRdb holds only in-frame clones, not every one. The sample yields tens of thousands of clones, around 89% seen once. CDR3 length equals 14 residues. CDR1 and CDR2 (germline): SGHRS, YFSETQ. V was clipped by 0 bases and J by 3 bases; unmatched bases: 3. The sequencing sample was made of PBMCs. The chain links TRBV5-1 to TRBJ2-7; TRBD2 matches 7 bases. The TCR sequence derives from a woman between 18 and 30 years old in good health and CMV-seronegative. CDR3 DNA sequence: TGCGCCAGCAGCTTGGCCAGCGGGGTCTACGAGCAGTACTTC. Translating it yields CASSLASGVYEQYF. The full variable domain, completed using reference TRBV5-1 and TRBJ2-7, is KAGVTQTPRYLIKTRGQQVTLSCSPISGHRSVSWYQQTPGQGLQFLFEYFSETQRNKGNFPGRFSGRQFSNSRSEMNVSTLELGDSALYLCASSLASGVYEQYFGPGTRLTVT.